The 27 T cell receptor beta chains below all came from one sample that was sequenced in a study of cytomegalovirus exposure and HLA in healthy donors. The PCR ran on 60 Vbeta and 13 Jbeta primers. Sequencing used immunoSEQ multiplex PCR; TCRdb keeps in-frame clones, though not all of them. The data hold roughly 180,000 clones, with just over 75% observed a single time. Sequenced material: PBMCs. These receptors were obtained from a woman aged 60-75 years in good health and CMV-seropositive.

J is TRBJ1-3 and V is TRBV27; D is unresolved. This CDR3 is 13 amino acids long. Germline V gene data show CDR1 as MNHEY and CDR2 as SMNVEV (reference sequence). The germline V and J ends were trimmed by 6 bases and 2 bases, with 8 bases remaining between them. The CDR3 here is CASRSTAGNTIYF. Written as DNA, the CDR3 is TGTGCCAGCAGAAGTACAGCTGGAAACACCATATATTTT.

This clone was seen a handful of times. The V call is TRBV2, the J call TRBJ1-4, with D possibly being TRBD1 (6 bases). CDR3 size: 13 residues. Germline V lookup: CDR1 SNHLY, CDR2 FYNNEI. Trimming removed 8 bases at V and 12 bases at J, with 19 bases between. The CDR3 region has the DNA TGTGCCAGCGGTTTTAAAGGGGGAAGGGAACTGTTTTTT. Its translation: CASGFKGGRELFF.

The J gene is TRBJ2-7, the V gene TRBV7-2; perhaps TRBD2 as D (6 bases). Per germline, CDR1 SGHTA and CDR2 FQGNSA. The CDR3 spans 15 residues. V lost 1 base, J lost 2 bases, and 12 bases lay in between. CDR3 region: CASSLVRDTTYEQYF. For the CDR3, the DNA is TGTGCCAGCAGCTTAGTGCGGGATACGACCTACGAGCAGTACTTC.

The chain employs TRBV6-6 and TRBJ1-2; tentative D call: TRBD1 (6 bases). V was trimmed by 7 bases and J by 4 bases, leaving 22 bases between them. The CDR3 contains 16 residues. Germline CDR1 is MNHNY and CDR2 is SVGAGI (reference sequence). CDR3 protein: CASNPLTGVLSYGYTF. The CDR3 nucleotides are TGTGCCAGCAATCCCTTGACAGGCGTCCTTTCCTATGGCTACACCTTC.

The V call is TRBV19, the J call TRBJ1-2; D possibly corresponds to TRBD1 (5 bases). This CDR3 has 13 residues. V was shortened by 6 bases and J by 8 bases, with 16 bases between the two germline ends. Per germline, CDR1 LNHDA and CDR2 SQIVND (reference sequence). The CDR3 DNA follows: TGTGCCAGTAGGGTCACAGGCGTCGTAGGCTACACCTTC. Translated, it gives CASRVTGVVGYTF.

The chain combines TRBV2 with TRBJ1-2, with 7 bases fitting TRBD1. The CDR3 sequence is 12 residues long. Germline values: CDR1 SNHLY, CDR2 FYNNEI. V gave up 6 bases and J gave up 2 bases; unmatched junction bases: 0. The CDR3 spells CASRDRNYGYTF. The CDR3 DNA reads as TGTGCCAGCAGGGACAGGAACTATGGCTACACCTTC.

The rearrangement joins TRBV5-4 to TRBJ2-7; TRBD1 matches 7 bases. CDR1 and CDR2 (germline): SGHNT, YYREEE (reference sequence). V lost 5 bases and J lost 3; bases outside the gene matches: 8. CDR3 length: 14 amino acids. CDR3 nucleotide sequence: TGTGCCAGCAGTTTTAGACAGGGTGGCTACGAGCAGTACTTC. Its protein is CASSFRQGGYEQYF.

The genes are TRBV9 and TRBJ2-7; TRBD2 might be the D (5 bases). The germline V gene encodes CDR1 SGDLS and CDR2 YYNGEE. The CDR3 spans 15 residues. Trimming stripped 7 bases from V and 1 base from J, with 18 bases between. The CDR3: CASLRGIGQSYEQYF. DNA of the CDR3: TGTGCCAGCCTAAGAGGGATCGGTCAGTCCTACGAGCAGTACTTC. The full variable domain, with the rest looked up from reference TRBV9 and TRBJ2-7, is DSGVTQTPKHLITATGQRVTLRCSPRSGDLSVYWYQQSLDQGLQFLIQYYNGEERAKGNILERFSAQQFPDLHSELNLSSLELGDSALYFCASLRGIGQSYEQYFGPGTRLTVT.

The chain couples TRBV11-1 to TRBJ2-3, with D possibly matching TRBD2 (5 bases). Germline V lookup: CDR1 SGHAT, CDR2 FQDESV (reference sequence). V lost 1 base and J 0 bases, leaving 11 bases between the germline ends. The CDR3 covers 16 residues. CDR3 in amino acids: CASSLDRRGSTDTQYF. Here the CDR3 DNA reads TGTGCCAGCAGCTTAGATCGGCGCGGGAGCACAGATACGCAGTATTTT.

This chain links TRBV7-9 with TRBJ1-1; D gene uncertain. In germline, CDR1 is SEHNR, CDR2 FQNEAQ (reference sequence). This CDR3 has 14 amino acids. V gave up 4 bases and J gave up 6 bases, with 15 bases separating them. This chain's CDR3 is CASSYSKTVPEAFF. DNA for the CDR3: TGTGCCAGCAGCTATTCAAAGACTGTCCCTGAAGCTTTCTTT.

The chain is built from TRBV6-5 and TRBJ2-5, with D tentatively TRBD1 (6 bases). Germline assignment: CDR1 MNHEY and CDR2 SVGAGI. V was trimmed by 4 bases and J by 1 base, leaving 13 bases between them. CDR3 length: 15 amino acids. CDR3 sequence: CASSSPSDSQETQYF. The CDR3 coding sequence is TGTGCCAGCAGTTCACCATCGGACAGCCAAGAGACCCAGTACTTC.

In DNA form, the CDR3 reads TGTGCCAGCAGCTTAGCGGTCGCGGGAACGACCTACGAGCAGTACTTC. This translates into CASSLAVAGTTYEQYF. The gene calls are TRBV7-6 and TRBJ2-5; D is perhaps TRBD2 (6 bases). The J call is doubtful: the DNA matches TRBJ2-7 better. The CDR3 has 16 amino acids. The germline gives CDR1 SGHVS, CDR2 FNYEAQ.

The J gene is TRBJ2-3, the V gene TRBV30, with 7 positions matching TRBD2. CDR3 length: 17 amino acids. The trim removed 0 bases at V and 2 bases at J, leaving 11 bases unmatched. The V gene's germline CDR1 is GTSNPN and CDR2 SVGIG (reference sequence). CDR3 sequence: CAWSVLGLAAHTDTQYF. In DNA, the CDR3 is TGTGCCTGGAGTGTACTTGGGCTAGCGGCTCACACAGATACGCAGTATTTT.

V and J are TRBV19 and TRBJ2-7, with 11 bases lining up with TRBD2. There are 17 residues in the CDR3. V gave up 3 bases and J gave up 2 bases; unmatched junction bases: 9. Germline V CDR1 and CDR2: LNHDA, SQIVND (reference sequence). CDR3 protein: CASSIGLLAGGPYEQYF. CDR3 nucleotide sequence: TGTGCCAGTAGTATTGGCCTCCTAGCGGGAGGCCCCTACGAGCAGTACTTC.

The chain employs TRBV15 and TRBJ1-2, with TRBD1 as a possible D gene (5 bases). CDR3 size: 14 residues. Germline CDR1 LNHNV, CDR2 YYDKDF (reference sequence). Trimming removed 1 base at V and 4 bases at J, with 10 bases between. The CDR3 DNA reads TGTGCCACCAGCAGAGCCGGGACTGTCTATGGCTACACCTTC. Its translation is CATSRAGTVYGYTF. The variable domain in full, completed from reference TRBV15 and TRBJ1-2, reads DAMVIQNPRYQVTQFGKPVTLSCSQTLNHNVMYWYQQKSSQAPKLLFHYYDKDFNNEADTPDNFQSRRPNTSFCFLDIRSPGLGDTAMYLCATSRAGTVYGYTFGSGTRLTVV.

The J gene is TRBJ2-2, the V gene TRBV7-3; 9 positions agree with TRBD1. The CDR3 sequence is 19 residues long. Germline trimming cut 3 bases from V and 5 bases from J; bases unmatched to any gene: 16. Germline values: CDR1 SGHTA, CDR2 FQGTGA. For the CDR3, the DNA is TGTGCCAGCAGCTTTCCGCCGGGACAGGGCCGTTTCGGTACCGGGGAGCTGTTTTTT. This translates into CASSFPPGQGRFGTGELFF.

The rearrangement uses TRBV5-4 and TRBJ2-3; 7 bases align to TRBD1. After removal of 4 bases from V and 2 bases from J, the junction contained 10 bases not matched to a gene. Germline V CDR1 and CDR2: SGHNT, YYREEE (reference sequence). The length of the CDR3 is 16 residues. CDR3 protein: CASSQKTGLSTDTQYF. CDR3 nucleotide sequence: TGTGCCAGCAGCCAAAAGACAGGGCTATCCACAGATACGCAGTATTTT.

The chain carries TRBV6-1 and TRBJ2-3; 8 bases fit TRBD1. Per the germline V gene, CDR1 is MNHNS and CDR2 is SASEGT. V shed 4 bases and J 1 base; nucleotides not matched to a gene: 4. There are 15 residues in the CDR3. CDR3 loop: CASSGQGRGTDTQYF. CDR3 nucleotides: TGTGCCAGCAGTGGACAGGGGAGAGGCACAGATACGCAGTATTTT.

The chain carries TRBV28 and TRBJ1-2, with D possibly being TRBD1 (6 bases). Germline V gene data show CDR1 as MDHEN and CDR2 as SYDVKM. Deletions cut 8 bases from V and 4 bases from J, with 8 bases between. The CDR3 runs 11 residues. This CDR3 reads CASGTFYGYTF. DNA of the CDR3: TGTGCCAGCGGGACATTCTATGGCTACACCTTC.

The gene calls are TRBV27 and TRBJ2-3, with 11 bases identical to TRBD2. The CDR3 consists of 16 residues. The V segment lost 6 bases and the J segment 3 bases; nucleotides outside the gene matches: 8. Germline lookup yields CDR1 MNHEY and CDR2 SMNVEV (reference sequence). The CDR3 nucleotides read TGTGCCAGCAGAGAGACTAGCGGGACTTGGACAGATACGCAGTATTTT. This gives the protein CASRETSGTWTDTQYF.

The V call is TRBV11-2, the J call TRBJ1-3; 8 bases align to TRBD1. Germline CDR1 SGHAT, CDR2 FQNNGV. The CDR3 sequence is 18 residues long. Trimming cost V 2 bases and J 5 bases; bases outside gene matches: 14. CDR3 residues: CASSLSVFSRGQRNTIYF. CDR3 nucleotides: TGTGCCAGCAGCTTAAGCGTCTTCTCCAGGGGGCAAAGAAACACCATATATTTT.

The J gene is TRBJ1-6, the V gene TRBV9; unclear D gene. Germline V gene sequence: CDR1 SGDLS, CDR2 YYNGEE. The CDR3 extends over 15 amino acids. V lost 0 bases, J lost 5 bases, and 9 bases lay in between. CDR3 protein: CASSVGGADNSPLHF. CDR3 nucleotide sequence: TGTGCCAGCAGCGTAGGCGGAGCGGATAATTCACCCCTCCACTTT. Filled out from reference TRBV9 and TRBJ1-6, the complete variable domain reads DSGVTQTPKHLITATGQRVTLRCSPRSGDLSVYWYQQSLDQGLQFLIQYYNGEERAKGNILERFSAQQFPDLHSELNLSSLELGDSALYFCASSVGGADNSPLHFGNGTRLTVT.

This clone appeared once. V usage is TRBV14 and J usage is TRBJ1-1, with 11 bases identical to TRBD1. The V and J ends lost 1 base and 0 bases, in that order; junction bases with no gene match: 4. CDR3 length equals 17 residues. CDR1 SGHDN and CDR2 FVKESK come from the germline V gene. In DNA form, the CDR3 reads TGTGCCAGCAGCCAAGGATGGACAGGGGGCATGAACACTGAAGCTTTCTTT. It translates to CASSQGWTGGMNTEAFF.

This clone came up a few times. The chain combines TRBV30 with TRBJ1-3, with TRBD1 matching over 7 bases. The CDR3 totals 13 residues. After removal of 3 bases from V and 4 bases from J, the junction contained 3 bases not matched to a gene. Germline V gene lookup returns CDR1 GTSNPN and CDR2 SVGIG (reference sequence). In DNA, the CDR3 is TGTGCCTGGAGAGAGGGGGCAGGAAACACCATATATTTT. Translated: CAWREGAGNTIYF.

The rearrangement joins TRBV9 to TRBJ1-6; 8 nucleotides line up with TRBD1. Per germline, CDR1 SGDLS and CDR2 YYNGEE. The CDR3 is 15 residues long. The trim removed 4 bases at V and 7 bases at J, leaving 7 bases unmatched. The CDR3 DNA reads as TGTGCCAGCAGCATCGGGACAGGCGGGAATTCACCCCTCCACTTT. Translation: CASSIGTGGNSPLHF.

A remark on this clone: Relative to the germline gene, one junction end is altered; a read error may explain this. The chain combines TRBV13 with TRBJ2-4; TRBD1 matches 8 bases. Germline CDR1 PRHDT, CDR2 FYEKMQ (reference sequence). CDR3 length: 14 amino acids. The CDR3 nucleotides are TGTGCCAGCAGCCCCGGACAGGGTACCAACAGTCAGTACTTC. This encodes CASSPGQGTNSQYF.

The chain is built from TRBV6-1 and TRBJ1-1; 7 nucleotides align to TRBD1. The V and J ends lost 3 bases and 5 bases, in that order; junction bases with no gene match: 9. From germline, CDR1 is MNHNS and CDR2 SASEGT. The CDR3 sequence is 15 residues long. CDR3 bases: TGTGCCAGCAGTGAGCCCCTGACAGGGACTACTGAAGCTTTCTTT. Amino acid sequence: CASSEPLTGTTEAFF.